These 9 T cell receptor beta chains were all obtained from the same sample, sequenced in a study of identical twins. A single record per CDR3 protein comes from TCRdb applying MiXCR to the 5' RACE reads. This table holds around 340,000 distinct CDR3 sequences, roughly an eighth found once. In addition, the sample was reused for a study of yellow fever vaccine responses in identical twins.

Sequencing was performed on CD8+ T cells sorted from blood. The receptors derive from a young woman in good health.

The chain links TRBV20-1 to TRBJ2-7; TRBD1 matches at 7 bases. The V and J ends lost 7 bases and 1 base, in that order; junction bases with no gene match: 1. Germline V gene sequence: CDR1 DFQATT, CDR2 SNEGSKA (reference sequence). The CDR3 length is 11 residues. The CDR3 nucleotides are TGCAGTGGACAGGGATCCTACGAGCAGTACTTC. Its translation is CSGQGSYEQYF.

This clonotype was picked up a small number of times. The rearrangement links TRBV6-2 or TRBV6-3 to TRBJ1-6; a weak D match, TRBD1 (6 bases). The CDR3 covers 15 residues. V was trimmed by 2 bases and J by 4 bases, leaving 9 bases between them. CDR1 and CDR2 (germline): MNHEY, SVGEGT. The CDR3 DNA follows: TGTGCCAGCAGTTACGACGGACAGTATAATTCACCCCTCCACTTT. Amino acids: CASSYDGQYNSPLHF.

The genes are TRBV20-1 and TRBJ2-7; 7 nucleotides line up with TRBD1. Trimming removed 2 bases from V and 2 bases from J; junction bases left unmatched: 3. The CDR3 spans 13 residues. CDR1 and CDR2 from the germline V gene are DFQATT and SNEGSKA (reference sequence). The CDR3 loop is CSARPDRTYEQYV. CDR3 sequence (DNA): TGCAGTGCTAGACCGGACAGGACCTACGAGCAGTACGTC.

The sample holds many counts of this clonotype. The chain is built from TRBV7-9 and TRBJ2-5; D is uncertain. Germline V lookup: CDR1 SEHNR, CDR2 FQNEAQ (reference sequence). V lost 3 bases to trimming and J lost 4 bases, with 6 bases between them. The CDR3 is 12 amino acids. The CDR3 loop reads CASSFVRETQYF. The CDR3 nucleotides read TGTGCCAGCAGCTTTGTTAGAGAGACCCAGTACTTC.

A few counts support this clonotype. This chain connects TRBV6-5 to TRBJ2-1, with D uncertain. Germline V gene sequence: CDR1 MNHEY, CDR2 SVGAGI. Trimming pared 5 bases from V and 8 bases from J, leaving 13 bases between. The CDR3 totals 13 residues. The CDR3 region has the DNA TGTGCCAGCAGTGCCGCATCGGTGGATGAGCAGTTCTTC. Residues: CASSAASVDEQFF.

This clonotype has more than one count but fewer than ten. This chain connects TRBV20-1 to TRBJ2-5; D gene uncertain. CDR3 length: 13 amino acids. CDR1 is DFQATT and CDR2 is SNEGSKA in the germline V gene (reference sequence). Trimming pared 3 bases from V and 3 bases from J, leaving 11 bases between. The CDR3 nucleotides are TGCAGTGCTAGGTTTACAGTAGAAGAGACCCAGTACTTC. Its translation: CSARFTVEETQYF.

The J gene is TRBJ2-1, the V gene TRBV3-1, with 8 bases fitting TRBD2. Germline CDR1 reads LGHDT; CDR2 reads YNNKEL (reference sequence). J was trimmed by 8 bases and V by 4 bases; bases with no gene match: 7. The CDR3 covers 14 residues. CDR3 residues: CASSPGRGGDEQFF. The CDR3 DNA sequence: TGTGCCAGCAGCCCGGGACGGGGGGGGGATGAGCAGTTCTTC.

This chain connects TRBV4-1 to TRBJ2-2, with TRBD2 matching 10 bases. This CDR3 contains 17 residues. V lost 4 bases, J lost 7 bases, and 12 bases stayed unmatched. Germline CDR1 reads MGHRA; CDR2 reads YSYEKL. The CDR3 DNA reads as TGCGCCAGCAGCCTACCTAGCGGGAGTTCCGGGGACGGGGAGCTGTTTTTT. Its protein is CASSLPSGSSGDGELFF.

This clonotype appeared a few times. This chain connects TRBV4-1 to TRBJ1-1; TRBD1 agrees at 8 bases. V lost 2 bases to trimming and J lost 7 bases; unmatched junction nucleotides: 3. The V gene's germline CDR1 is MGHRA and CDR2 YSYEKL. This CDR3 has 13 amino acids. CDR3 protein: CASSQKQGVEAFF. As DNA, the CDR3 is TGCGCCAGCAGCCAAAAACAGGGGGTTGAAGCTTTCTTT.